The 11 T cell receptor beta chains below were found in one sample sequenced in a study of T cells in Graves' hyperthyroidism and ophthalmopathy. Researchers took RNA transcripts and amplified the TCR beta CDR3 regions from them. HTBI primers drove first-round RT-PCR of the TCR CDR3. TCRdb fed the multiplex PCR reads into MiXCR, producing one record per CDR3 protein. The sample records hundreds of thousands of distinct CDR3 sequences, around 13% being singletons. Material: blood. Receptor source: a woman between 18 and 29 years old with Graves' hyperthyroidism.

CDR3 residues: CASSLSQGHTGELFF. The CDR3, as DNA: TGCGCCAGCAGCTTGTCCCAGGGACACACCGGGGAGCTGTTTTTT. The gene calls are TRBV5-1 and TRBJ2-2; tentatively, D is TRBD1 or TRBD2 (5 bases each). Germline V gene data show CDR1 as SGHRS and CDR2 as YFSETQ. The V end was cut by 1 base, the J end by 3 bases, with 10 bases between. The length of the CDR3 is 15 residues.

This CDR3 is CATWGTSGIYNEQFF. The CDR3 DNA follows: TGTGCCACTTGGGGGACTAGCGGCATCTACAATGAGCAGTTCTTC. The V gene is TRBV24-1, the J gene TRBJ2-1, with 11 nucleotides matching TRBD2. Germline assignment: CDR1 KGHDR and CDR2 SFDVKD. The CDR3 has 15 residues. V lost 10 bases to trimming and J lost 3 bases; unmatched junction nucleotides: 7.

In its sample, this clonotype was seen many times. This chain uses TRBV11-2 with TRBJ1-1; a weak D match, TRBD1 (5 bases). The V gene lost 5 bases and the J gene lost 1 base, with 20 bases spanning the gap. There are 17 residues in the CDR3. Germline V CDR1 and CDR2: SGHAT, FQNNGV. The CDR3 sequence is CASSPAGFRTPNTEAFF. The CDR3 nucleotides are TGTGCCAGCAGCCCAGCGGGCTTCAGGACACCGAACACTGAAGCTTTCTTT.

This clonotype has a count of ten or more. V gene TRBV27 combines with J gene TRBJ1-4, with a weak D call TRBD1 (6 bases). Germline CDR1 is MNHEY and CDR2 is SMNVEV (reference sequence). CDR3 length: 15 amino acids. Trimming removed 5 bases at V and 7 bases at J, with 17 bases between. The CDR3 region is CASSRRGAGGEKLFF. In nucleotides, the CDR3 is TGTGCCAGCAGTCGACGGGGGGCGGGAGGTGAAAAACTGTTTTTT.

The gene calls are TRBV20-1 and TRBJ2-5, with D perhaps TRBD2 (6 bases). CDR1 and CDR2 from the germline V gene are DFQATT and SNEGSKA (reference sequence). This CDR3 spans 14 amino acids. With 0 bases removed from V and 5 bases from J, the gap between germline ends came to 13 bases. The CDR3 here is CSARDPRGQETQYF. CDR3 sequence (DNA): TGCAGTGCTAGAGATCCGCGGGGTCAGGAGACCCAGTACTTC.

This clonotype was recorded many times. This chain connects TRBV6-1 to TRBJ2-5, with D perhaps being TRBD1 or TRBD2 (5 bases each). This CDR3 spans 14 amino acids. V lost 5 bases and J 7 bases, leaving 17 bases between the germline ends. CDR1 and CDR2 from the germline V gene are MNHNS and SASEGT. The CDR3 sequence is CASSPGTVRGTQYF. The CDR3 region has the DNA TGTGCCAGCAGTCCTGGGACGGTGCGCGGGACCCAGTACTTC.

In its sample, this clonotype was seen many times. The rearrangement joins TRBV30 to TRBJ2-1; TRBD1 matches 8 bases. The germline CDR1 and CDR2 sequences are GTSNPN and SVGIG (reference sequence). J gave up 2 bases and V 1 base, and 4 bases lay outside the gene matches. The CDR3 runs to 15 residues. Written as DNA, the CDR3 is TGTGCCTGGAGTGCGGGACAGGCTACCTACAATGAGCAGTTCTTC. Translation: CAWSAGQATYNEQFF. The full variable domain, with the rest looked up from reference TRBV30 and TRBJ2-1, is SQTIHQWPATLVQPVGSPLSLECTVEGTSNPNLYWYRQAAGRGLQLLFYSVGIGQISSEVPQNLSASRPQDRQFILSSKKLLLSDSGFYLCAWSAGQATYNEQFFGPGTRLTVL.

This clonotype was counted ten times or more. The J gene is TRBJ1-2, the V gene TRBV12-3 or TRBV12-4; D remains ambiguous. The V gene lost 2 bases and the J gene lost 3 bases, with 7 bases spanning the gap. The CDR3 is 13 residues long. The CDR3 DNA is TGTGCCAGCAGTTTAACAAGGGACTATGGCTACACCTTC. It codes for CASSLTRDYGYTF.

This clonotype was recorded a few times. The chain links TRBV27 to TRBJ1-2; 9 nucleotides line up with TRBD1. The CDR3 covers 16 residues. CDR1 is MNHEY, CDR2 SMNVEV, per germline (reference sequence). V was pared by 4 bases and J by 7 bases, with 13 bases of the junction left unmatched. CDR3 nucleotides: TGTGCCAGCAGTTCGGGGGGGACAGGGTGGCTCAGTGGCTACACCTTC. Translation: CASSSGGTGWLSGYTF.

This clonotype was picked up a small number of times. This sequence joins TRBV28 and TRBJ2-1, with TRBD2 matching over 12 bases. With V trimmed by 7 bases and J by 7 bases, 5 bases remained unmatched. The length of the CDR3 is 14 residues. Germline CDR1 reads MDHEN; CDR2 reads SYDVKM. CDR3 bases: TGTGCCAGCACCCTAGCGGGAGGGGGTAATGAGCAGTTCTTC. This sequence encodes CASTLAGGGNEQFF.

This clonotype has at least ten counts. The chain employs TRBV29-1 and TRBJ2-3; D gene uncertain. Germline assignment: CDR1 SQVTM and CDR2 ANQGSEA. V was trimmed by 4 bases and J by 1 base, leaving 9 bases between them. The CDR3 totals 13 residues. CDR3 bases: TGCAGCGTTGGTTCTTCCGGCACAGATACGCAGTATTTT. Its protein is CSVGSSGTDTQYF.